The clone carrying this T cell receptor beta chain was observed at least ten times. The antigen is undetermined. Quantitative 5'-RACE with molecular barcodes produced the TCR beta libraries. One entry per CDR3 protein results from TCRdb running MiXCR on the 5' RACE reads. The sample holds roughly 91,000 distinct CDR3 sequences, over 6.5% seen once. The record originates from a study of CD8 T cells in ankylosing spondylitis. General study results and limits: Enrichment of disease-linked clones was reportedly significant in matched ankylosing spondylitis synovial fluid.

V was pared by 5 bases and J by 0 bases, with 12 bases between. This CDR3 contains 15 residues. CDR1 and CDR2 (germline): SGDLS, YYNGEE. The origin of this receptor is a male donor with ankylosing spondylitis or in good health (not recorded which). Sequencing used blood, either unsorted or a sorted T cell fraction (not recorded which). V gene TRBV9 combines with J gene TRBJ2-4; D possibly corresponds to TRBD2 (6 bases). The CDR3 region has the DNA TGTGCCAGCAGTTTGGGGGGAATAGCCAAAAACATTCAGTACTTC. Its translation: CASSLGGIAKNIQYF.